The 19 T cell receptor beta chains below were found in one sample sequenced in a study of immune evolution from preneoplasia to lung adenocarcinoma. TCRdb's table, derived via immunoSEQ multiplex PCR, lists solely in-frame clones and lacks some. Found here are approximately 4,900 clones, around nine tenths of them singletons; the top ten hold under 2.5%. The specimen sequenced was FFPE atypical adenomatous hyperplasia tissue from the lung. Subset defined: atypical adenomatous hyperplasia (AAH), lung preneoplasia. These receptors all stem from a person aged 70 to 85 with lung adenocarcinoma.

This sequence joins TRBV7-9 and TRBJ2-7; TRBD2 matches 14 bases. Germline V gene data show CDR1 as SEHNR and CDR2 as FQNEAQ (reference sequence). This CDR3 region has 16 residues. V gave up 5 bases and J gave up 6 bases; unmatched junction bases: 9. DNA of the CDR3: TGTGCCAGCAGCCCAGAGGGACTAGCGGGAGAGGCCGAGCAGTACTTC. Its translation is CASSPEGLAGEAEQYF.

This clone occurred once. The V gene is TRBV19, the J gene TRBJ1-2; TRBD1 matches at 7 bases. CDR3 size: 14 residues. In germline, CDR1 is LNHDA, CDR2 SQIVND (reference sequence). J gave up 7 bases and V 4 bases, and 9 bases lay outside the gene matches. CDR3 in DNA: TGTGCCAGTAGTACCGCGACAGGGACGGCTGGCTACACCTTC. Amino acids: CASSTATGTAGYTF.

The genes are TRBV19 and TRBJ2-5, with unresolved D. The CDR3 has 14 amino acids. V was pared by 1 base and J by 2 bases, with 8 bases between. Germline V gene sequence: CDR1 LNHDA, CDR2 SQIVND (reference sequence). The CDR3 DNA is TGTGCCAGTAGTATAGCGGGTAAACAAGAGACCCAGTACTTC. It translates to CASSIAGKQETQYF.

This clone was counted only a few times. The rearrangement uses TRBV9 and TRBJ1-5; D is unclear. The CDR3 contains 14 residues. The ends were cut back, 0 bases at V and 3 bases at J, with 7 bases in the middle. CDR1 is SGDLS, CDR2 YYNGEE, per germline. The DNA for the CDR3 is TGTGCCAGCAGCGTAGTGGGGTCCAATCAGCCCCAGCATTTT. The encoded protein is CASSVVGSNQPQHF.

The chain combines TRBV5-8 with TRBJ1-5; a weak D match, TRBD1 (5 bases). Germline V gives CDR1 SGHTS, CDR2 YDEGEE. This CDR3 region has 15 residues. V was shortened by 1 base and J by 4 bases, with 12 bases between the two germline ends. CDR3 nucleotides: TGTGCCAGCAGCTTGTCAGGGAGTAGGAATCAGCCCCAGCATTTT. Translating it yields CASSLSGSRNQPQHF.

This clone has just one count. The chain joins TRBV5-6 to TRBJ1-4; unclear D gene. There are 16 residues in the CDR3. The V and J ends lost 0 bases and 0 bases respectively, with 9 bases between them. Per the germline V gene, CDR1 is SGHDT and CDR2 is YYEEEE. The CDR3 DNA reads as TGTGCCAGCAGCTTGGCCGGGGATGCAACTAATGAAAAACTGTTTTTT. Translation gives CASSLAGDATNEKLFF.

This chain links TRBV7-9 with TRBJ2-5, with D perhaps matching TRBD1 (6 bases). V was cut by 4 bases and J by 5 bases, with 20 bases left in between. The CDR3 spans 16 residues. CDR1 SEHNR and CDR2 FQNEAQ come from the germline V gene (reference sequence). The CDR3 sequence is CASSSLLTRGLETQYF. In DNA form, the CDR3 reads TGTGCCAGCAGCTCGCTCTTGACAAGGGGGTTGGAGACCCAGTACTTC. The full variable domain, rest sourced from reference TRBV7-9 and TRBJ2-5, is DTGVSQNPRHKITKRGQNVTFRCDPISEHNRLYWYRQTLGQGPEFLTYFQNEAQLEKSRLLSDRFSAERPKGSFSTLEIQRTEQGDSAMYLCASSSLLTRGLETQYFGPGTRLLVL.

This clone has a single count. This chain connects TRBV7-9 to TRBJ1-2, with TRBD1 identical over 7 bases. The germline V gene has CDR1 SEHNR and CDR2 FQNEAQ (reference sequence). CDR3 length: 13 residues. With V trimmed by 0 bases and J by 6 bases, 1 base remained unmatched. The CDR3 here is CASSLATGDGYTF. In DNA, the CDR3 is TGTGCCAGCAGCTTAGCTACAGGGGATGGCTACACCTTC.

The V and J genes are TRBV11-2 and TRBJ2-5; 11 positions agree with TRBD1. Germline V gene lookup returns CDR1 SGHAT and CDR2 FQNNGV. Unmatched junction bases numbered 7, after V lost 4 bases and J lost 3 bases. The CDR3 spans 16 residues. The CDR3 reads CASSYQSGQGEETQYF. The CDR3 nucleotides read TGTGCCAGCAGCTACCAATCGGGACAGGGGGAAGAGACCCAGTACTTC.

Written as DNA, the CDR3 is TGTGCCAGCAGTGAATTCGTAGCGGGGGGGCTCTACGAGCAGTACTTC. Translated, it gives CASSEFVAGGLYEQYF. J is TRBJ2-7 and V is TRBV6-1; 11 nucleotides match TRBD2. With 2 bases clipped from V and 3 bases from J, the junction kept 6 bases outside the gene matches. This CDR3 has 16 residues. Germline assignment: CDR1 MNHNS and CDR2 SASEGT.

The CDR3 protein is CASTQQDNYGYTF. DNA for the CDR3: TGTGCCAGCACCCAACAGGACAACTATGGCTACACCTTC. The V gene is TRBV28, the J gene TRBJ1-2, with D perhaps TRBD1 (5 bases). Germline CDR1 reads MDHEN; CDR2 reads SYDVKM. Between the trimmed V and J ends, which lost 7 bases and 2 bases, there was a span of 11 bases. This CDR3 is 13 amino acids long.

The rearrangement uses TRBV10-1 and TRBJ2-7, with TRBD1 matching over 10 bases. V trimming: 7 bases; J trimming: 5 bases; junction bases outside the gene matches: 5. The germline gives CDR1 WNHNN, CDR2 SYGVQD (reference sequence). This CDR3 spans 13 amino acids. CDR3 in DNA: TGCGCCAGCAACCCGGGGACAGGGGACGAGCAGTACTTC. Amino acids: CASNPGTGDEQYF.

This chain links TRBV29-1 with TRBJ1-1; D is unresolved. The CDR3 runs 13 residues. Germline CDR1 SQVTM, CDR2 ANQGSEA. V lost 4 bases and J lost 2, with 11 bases in between. The CDR3, as DNA: TGCAGCGTTGCACCGGACGGTAACACTGAAGCTTTCTTT. This codes for CSVAPDGNTEAFF. The full variable domain, its missing parts supplied by reference TRBV29-1 and TRBJ1-1, is SAVISQKPSRDICQRGTSLTIQCQVDSQVTMMFWYRQQPGQSLTLIATANQGSEATYESGFVIDKFPISRPNLTFSTLTVSNMSPEDSSIYLCSVAPDGNTEAFFGQGTRLTVV.

The chain recombines TRBV6-6 with TRBJ2-7; maybe TRBD2 (6 bases). The CDR3 is made up of 15 amino acids. CDR1 and CDR2 from the germline V gene are MNHNY and SVGAGI (reference sequence). Between the trimmed V and J ends, which lost 6 bases and 0 bases, there was a span of 15 bases. The CDR3 bases are TGTGCCAGCAGACTGCGGGACCAAAGCTCCTACGAGCAGTACTTC. As protein: CASRLRDQSSYEQYF.

This clone turned up a few times. The V gene is TRBV10-2, the J gene TRBJ2-5; TRBD1 matches 11 bases. There are 15 residues in the CDR3. Trimming took 6 bases from V and 5 from J; bases not matched to a gene: 8. Germline lookup yields CDR1 WSHSY and CDR2 SAAADI. CDR3 in DNA: TGCGCCAGCAGAACCGGACAGGGGGCGGTGGAGACCCAGTACTTC. Its translation: CASRTGQGAVETQYF.

This clone has more than one count but fewer than ten. The V call is TRBV25-1, the J call TRBJ1-5; no reliable D call. Germline assignment: CDR1 MGHDK and CDR2 SYGVNS. The CDR3 length is 13 residues. V was pared by 2 bases and J by 6 bases, with 8 bases between. The DNA for the CDR3 is TGTGCCAGCAGTGAAGACGAGGTTCAGCCCCAGCATTTT. The encoded protein is CASSEDEVQPQHF.

The chain recombines TRBV5-6 with TRBJ1-2, with TRBD1 matching over 7 bases. The V and J ends lost 2 bases and 2 bases, in that order; junction bases with no gene match: 0. CDR3 length: 13 amino acids. CDR1 is SGHDT, CDR2 YYEEEE, per germline. CDR3 bases: TGTGCCAGCAGCTTCAGGGGGAACTATGGCTACACCTTC. It encodes CASSFRGNYGYTF.

The J gene is TRBJ1-4, the V gene TRBV28; the D gene is possibly TRBD1 (6 bases). The V gene's germline CDR1 is MDHEN and CDR2 SYDVKM. Trimming removed 6 bases from V and 1 base from J, with 9 bases in between. This CDR3 is 14 amino acids long. CDR3 residues: CASRRGETNEKLFF. The CDR3 region has the DNA TGTGCCAGCAGGAGGGGGGAAACTAATGAAAAACTGTTTTTT.

This clone was detected only a few times. The same CDR3 is also encoded by other DNA sequences in this sample. The chain links TRBV11-2 to TRBJ2-1; tentative D call: TRBD2 (5 bases). The CDR3 has 13 amino acids. Germline-derived CDR1 and CDR2 are SGHAT and FQNNGV. V lost 0 bases and J lost 10, with 10 bases in between. The CDR3 loop reads CASSLDLEGEQFF. The CDR3 bases are TGTGCCAGCAGCTTAGATCTCGAGGGAGAGCAGTTCTTC.